This T cell receptor beta chain was sequenced in a study of T cells expressing NK-cell markers. The CDR3 contains 13 residues. Germline CDR1 reads LGHDT; CDR2 reads YNNKEL (reference sequence). TCRdb reprocessed the 5' RACE reads and stores each CDR3 protein as one record, lacking DNA. The sample totals about 460,000 distinct CDR3 sequences. Source material: blood T cells: a sorted CD56 or NKG2C T cell subset, CD4+ or CD8+ T cells, or bulk PBMC T cells (not recorded which). The TCR originated in a woman between 45 and 60 years old in good health. This chain joins TRBV3-1 and TRBJ1-1; TCRdb's D call, TRBD1, is unchecked because there is no DNA. The CDR3 sequence: CASSQERDGEAFF.